The present entry profiles one T cell receptor (beta chain) with its context. Its matching antigen is unknown. The data originate from a study of cytomegalovirus exposure and HLA in healthy donors. The PCR made use of 60 Vbeta and 13 Jbeta primers. Profiled with immunoSEQ multiplex PCR; TCRdb holds only in-frame clones, not every one. The sample lists 63,000 or so clones; approximately 72% were seen once. Study-wide results and caveats: Overall, approximately 150 TCR beta chains were annotated as cytomegalovirus-associated.

The sequenced material came from PBMCs. This sequence originates from a woman aged 25 to 39 in good health and CMV-seropositive.

CDR3 DNA: TGTGCCAGCAGCCGTCATACCCGACAGGGTGGTGAAGCTTTCTTT. It translates to CASSRHTRQGGEAFF. The chain is built from TRBV6-5 and TRBJ1-1, with 7 bases that match TRBD1. Germline CDR1 is MNHEY and CDR2 is SVGAGI. With V trimmed by 6 bases and J by 7 bases, 14 bases remained unmatched. The CDR3 consists of 15 residues.